Following are 22 T cell receptor beta chains from one sample sequenced in a study of vaccination effects on CD4 cells after COVID-19. The authors isolated CD4+ T cells after less than eleven days of culture. For these receptors, no antigen is known. Only in-frame clones appear in the TCRdb table, and some are missing; sequencing was by immunoSEQ multiplex PCR. Counted here are 65,000 to 80,000 clones, around 77% occurring once; the ten biggest clones make up approximately 2%. The specimen was CD4+ T cells from PBMCs cultured without peptide, collected before COVID-19 vaccination. The origin of the receptors is a human donor who received a COVID-19 vaccine.

This clone has a handful of counts. The chain combines TRBV5-8 with TRBJ1-1; D remains unclear. The V and J ends lost 0 bases and 2 bases respectively, with 11 bases between them. This CDR3 comprises 15 residues. Germline V gene lookup returns CDR1 SGHTS and CDR2 YDEGEE. The DNA of the CDR3 is TGTGCCAGCAGCTTGGCCTCATCTGTAAACACTGAAGCTTTCTTT. Amino acid sequence: CASSLASSVNTEAFF. The entire variable domain, with the rest obtained from reference TRBV5-8 and TRBJ1-1, is as follows: EAGVTQSPTHLIKTRGQQATLRCSPISGHTSVYWYQQALGLGLQFLLWYDEGEERNRGNFPPRFSGRQFPNYSSELNVNALELEDSALYLCASSLASSVNTEAFFGQGTRLTVV.

The chain carries TRBV14 and TRBJ1-3; D is possibly TRBD1 (5 bases). The germline V gene encodes CDR1 SGHDN and CDR2 FVKESK. Trimming took off 1 base at V and 0 bases at J, with 10 bases between the two ends. This CDR3 comprises 16 residues. In nucleotides, the CDR3 is TGTGCCAGCAGCCAAGGGGGGACTTTCTCTGGAAACACCATATATTTT. Translation: CASSQGGTFSGNTIYF.

The chain recombines TRBV6-5 with TRBJ1-3; D ambiguous. Trimming took off 7 bases at V and 0 bases at J, with 10 bases between the two ends. CDR1 and CDR2 from the germline V gene are MNHEY and SVGAGI. This CDR3 contains 14 residues. CDR3 nucleotides: TGTGCCAGCAACGACGGTTACTCTGGAAACACCATATATTTT. This translates into CASNDGYSGNTIYF.

V and J are TRBV7-3 and TRBJ2-2; 9 nucleotides agree with TRBD2. CDR3 length: 15 amino acids. The ends lost 5 bases at V and 4 bases at J; junction bases unmatched: 5. CDR1 is SGHTA, CDR2 FQGTGA, per germline. In nucleotides, the CDR3 is TGTGCCAGCAGCCGGCGGGAGGGCGCCACCGGGGAGCTGTTTTTT. It yields the protein CASSRREGATGELFF.

CDR3 sequence (DNA): TGCGCCAGCAGCCAACCCGCACCGAACACCGGGGAGCTGTTTTTT. The encoded protein is CASSQPAPNTGELFF. The genes are TRBV4-1 and TRBJ2-2; D gene ambiguous. Trimming pared 2 bases from V and 0 bases from J, leaving 7 bases between. Looked up from germline, CDR1 is MGHRA and CDR2 is YSYEKL. This CDR3 region has 15 residues.

This rearrangement joins TRBV6-4 to TRBJ1-2; D call uncertain. CDR3 length: 13 amino acids. The V and J ends lost 6 bases and 7 bases respectively, with 15 bases between them. Germline V gene lookup returns CDR1 MRHNA and CDR2 SNTAGT. CDR3: CASSVYKGAGYTF. The CDR3 region has the DNA TGTGCCAGCAGCGTTTACAAGGGCGCTGGCTACACCTTC.

The chain recombines TRBV6-5 with TRBJ1-1, with 8 bases matching TRBD1. Germline-derived CDR1 and CDR2 are MNHEY and SVGAGI. The CDR3 runs to 14 residues. The V gene end was trimmed by 6 bases and the J gene end by 1 base; junction bases not matched to a gene: 4. CDR3 sequence: CASSPGTGNTEAFF. CDR3 nucleotides: TGTGCCAGCAGCCCCGGGACAGGGAACACTGAAGCTTTCTTT.

This clone was recorded a few times. The rearrangement uses TRBV5-1 and TRBJ1-6; D remains ambiguous. The V gene's germline CDR1 is SGHRS and CDR2 YFSETQ. Trimming shortened V by 4 bases and J by 8 bases, and 13 bases separated the two germline ends. This CDR3 has 14 residues. The CDR3 loop is CASSRWIEDSPLHF. The CDR3 bases are TGCGCCAGCAGCCGCTGGATTGAAGATTCACCCCTCCACTTT.

CDR3 in DNA: TGTGCCAGCTCACCCATAGGGGCAGACAATTCACCCCTCCACTTT. Its protein product is CASSPIGADNSPLHF. The gene calls are TRBV18 and TRBJ1-6; weak D call: TRBD1 (5 bases). CDR1 KGHSH and CDR2 LQKENI come from the germline V gene. CDR3 length equals 15 residues. Trimming removed 3 bases at V and 7 bases at J, with 13 bases between.

The rearrangement links TRBV24-1 to TRBJ2-3; tentative D call: TRBD1 (5 bases). Germline assignment: CDR1 KGHDR and CDR2 SFDVKD. The CDR3 runs to 13 residues. V gave up 6 bases and J gave up 8 bases, with 14 bases separating them. CDR3 coding DNA: TGTGCCACCAGTCCCCCCGGTAGGGGTACGCAGTATTTT. This encodes CATSPPGRGTQYF.

This sequence joins TRBV5-1 and TRBJ1-4; TRBD1 matches at 10 bases. CDR1 and CDR2 (germline): SGHRS, YFSETQ. This CDR3 is 15 amino acids long. The V and J ends lost 1 base and 7 bases, in that order; junction bases with no gene match: 4. CDR3 amino acids: CASSLTRDRGEKLFF. The CDR3 bases are TGCGCCAGCAGCTTGACCCGGGACAGGGGTGAAAAACTGTTTTTT.

V gene TRBV9 combines with J gene TRBJ2-3, with D maybe TRBD2 (6 bases). The CDR3 totals 16 residues. The germline V gene encodes CDR1 SGDLS and CDR2 YYNGEE. V lost 1 base, J lost 2 bases, and 14 bases lay in between. The CDR3 coding sequence is TGTGCCAGCAGCGTAAATTCGGGACTGACCACAGATACGCAGTATTTT. The encoded protein is CASSVNSGLTTDTQYF.

The V gene is TRBV4-1, the J gene TRBJ2-5; D not resolved. The length of the CDR3 is 14 residues. Trimming shortened V by 1 base and J by 5 bases, and 11 bases separated the two germline ends. Germline values: CDR1 MGHRA, CDR2 YSYEKL. CDR3 in DNA: TGCGCCAGCAGCCAAGTCGATAGGCGGGAGACCCAGTACTTC. The encoded protein is CASSQVDRRETQYF.

This clone came up once. This sequence joins TRBV3-1 (or the pseudogene TRBV3-2) and TRBJ2-7, with D uncertain. Trimming took off 0 bases at V and 0 bases at J, with 6 bases between the two ends. This CDR3 is 14 amino acids long. Germline values: CDR1 LGHDT, CDR2 YNNKEL (reference sequence). This CDR3 is CASSQDFPSYEQYV. The CDR3 DNA is TGTGCCAGCAGCCAAGATTTTCCCTCCTACGAGCAGTACGTC.

This clone is a singleton in its sample. The chain has TRBV9 and TRBJ1-6, with TRBD1 identical over 12 bases. Germline V CDR1 and CDR2: SGDLS, YYNGEE. CDR3 length: 15 amino acids. Unmatched junction bases numbered 5, after V lost 4 bases and J lost 9 bases. The CDR3 nucleotides are TGTGCCAGCAGCCCAGGGGACAGGGGGCTTTCACCCCTCCACTTT. It specifies CASSPGDRGLSPLHF.

This chain uses TRBV18 with TRBJ2-5, with TRBD2 as a possible D gene (5 bases). Germline assignment: CDR1 KGHSH and CDR2 LQKENI. The CDR3 consists of 13 residues. V gave up 5 bases and J gave up 6 bases, with 13 bases separating them. Written as DNA, the CDR3 is TGTGCCAGCTCAGATGGACTCACGCAGACCCAGTACTTC. Protein sequence: CASSDGLTQTQYF.

The genes are TRBV18 and TRBJ2-7, with 7 bases identical to TRBD1. The ends lost 3 bases at V and 6 bases at J; junction bases unmatched: 5. Germline V lookup: CDR1 KGHSH, CDR2 LQKENI. The CDR3 is made up of 13 amino acids. The CDR3 loop reads CASSPTGAREQYV. The CDR3 DNA is TGTGCCAGCTCACCCACAGGGGCGCGCGAGCAGTACGTC.

This chain connects TRBV9 to TRBJ1-1, with 10 bases lining up with TRBD1. Germline CDR1 is SGDLS and CDR2 is YYNGEE. Losses at the gene ends were 4 bases for V and 3 bases for J; bases not matched to a gene: 12. The CDR3 extends over 17 amino acids. CDR3 amino acids: CASSPRTGGSSDTEAFF. Here the CDR3 DNA reads TGTGCCAGCAGCCCCAGGACAGGGGGGTCCTCCGACACTGAAGCTTTCTTT.

The chain recombines TRBV25-1 with TRBJ2-2, with unresolved D. The germline CDR1 and CDR2 sequences are MGHDK and SYGVNS. The CDR3 is made up of 13 amino acids. Trimming took 4 bases from V and 6 from J, leaving 9 bases between them. CDR3 in amino acids: CASSGHFAGELFF. The CDR3 DNA is TGTGCCAGCAGTGGCCATTTCGCCGGGGAGCTGTTTTTT.

The J gene is TRBJ1-5, the V gene TRBV19; D may be TRBD1 (5 bases). CDR3 length: 13 amino acids. Per the germline V gene, CDR1 is LNHDA and CDR2 is SQIVND (reference sequence). V dropped 8 bases and J dropped 6 bases, with 14 bases sitting between them. In DNA, the CDR3 is TGTGCCAGTGAGGGGCGGCAGGCTCAGCCCCAGCATTTT. It is translated as CASEGRQAQPQHF.

The chain is built from TRBV20-1 and TRBJ2-5, with D unclear. Germline CDR1 DFQATT, CDR2 SNEGSKA (reference sequence). With 1 base removed from V and 5 bases from J, the gap between germline ends came to 5 bases. The CDR3 spans 11 residues. The CDR3 DNA follows: TGCAGTGCTAGAGTGGTGGAGACCCAGTACTTC. Protein sequence: CSARVVETQYF.

The chain carries TRBV28 and TRBJ2-7, with D possibly TRBD2 on 6 matching bases. V was pared by 5 bases and J by 0 bases, with 17 bases between. Germline CDR1 MDHEN, CDR2 SYDVKM. The CDR3 loop spans 16 amino acids. This chain's CDR3 is CASSQTGTGSSYEQYV. CDR3 in DNA: TGTGCCAGCAGTCAAACCGGGACTGGAAGCTCCTACGAGCAGTACGTC.